This T cell receptor beta chain was identified in a study of response to subunit inactivated influenza vaccine. Study-wide findings and caveats: New T cells are recruited in small numbers by each seasonal influenza vaccination, according to the authors' suggestion.

As to this clonotype: Its antigen remains unidentified.

This CDR3 is built from 12 residues. With 6 bases removed from V and 7 bases from J, the gap between germline ends came to 13 bases. TCRdb passed the RT-PCR reads through MiXCR, listing each CDR3 protein once. The sample lists just over 300,000 distinct CDR3 sequences; around 20% were seen once. The clonotype comes from a man aged 50-75 years who received an inactivated influenza vaccine. Source: PBMCs from blood, taken about 20 months after vaccination. The gene calls are TRBV12-3 or TRBV12-4 and TRBJ2-7; D might be TRBD1 (5 bases). The CDR3 here is CASRQGSGEQYF. CDR3 nucleotides: TGTGCCAGCAGGCAGGGTTCTGGGGAGCAGTACTTC.